These 16 T cell receptor beta chains were all obtained from the same sample, sequenced in a study of blood T cell repertoires in COVID-19. Method: immunoSEQ multiplex PCR; TCRdb's copy keeps in-frame clones and lacks some. The table records a few hundred thousand clones, around 87% of them present only once. The sequencing input was peripheral blood. All receptors come from a woman in her forties or fifties who had recovered from COVID-19.

The chain links TRBV27 to TRBJ1-2; TRBD1 might be the D (5 bases). Trimming removed 8 bases at V and 4 bases at J, with 17 bases between. Looked up from germline, CDR1 is MNHEY and CDR2 is SMNVEV (reference sequence). The CDR3 contains 14 residues. For the CDR3, the DNA is TGTGCCAGCTCCTGGGGGGGAAGGGGCTATGGCTACACCTTC. Amino acid sequence: CASSWGGRGYGYTF.

The gene calls are TRBV4-1 and TRBJ2-1, with 7 bases fitting TRBD2. CDR3 length: 16 residues. Germline V lookup: CDR1 MGHRA, CDR2 YSYEKL. J gave up 9 bases and V 2 bases, and 13 bases lay outside the gene matches. In DNA form, the CDR3 reads TGCGCCAGCAGCCAATTCGCGGGAGTGGTGTTAGGTGAGCAGTTCTTC. Residues: CASSQFAGVVLGEQFF.

The genes are TRBV28 and TRBJ2-1; tentative D call: TRBD2 (6 bases). Trimming removed 5 bases from V and 7 bases from J, with 12 bases in between. CDR1 is MDHEN, CDR2 SYDVKM, per germline. The CDR3 is made up of 13 amino acids. This chain's CDR3 is CASSPNRGNEQFF. The DNA of the CDR3 is TGTGCCAGCAGTCCCAATCGGGGGAATGAGCAGTTCTTC.

The V gene is TRBV28, the J gene TRBJ2-7; tentatively, D is TRBD2 (6 bases). The CDR3 contains 14 residues. V gave up 10 bases and J gave up 2 bases, with 18 bases separating them. CDR1 and CDR2 from the germline V gene are MDHEN and SYDVKM. The chain's CDR3 is CATHGTSPPYEQYF. For the CDR3, the DNA is TGTGCCACCCACGGGACTTCCCCACCCTACGAGCAGTACTTC.

The CDR3 region is CASSLSRVSPLHF. In DNA, the CDR3 is TGTGCCAGCAGTTTATCCAGGGTTTCACCCCTCCACTTT. This chain joins TRBV27 and TRBJ1-6; a possible D gene is TRBD1 (5 bases). The V end was cut by 0 bases, the J end by 9 bases, with 6 bases between. Germline CDR1 is MNHEY and CDR2 is SMNVEV (reference sequence). The CDR3 covers 13 residues.

This chain connects TRBV9 to TRBJ2-3; tentatively, D is TRBD2 (6 bases). CDR3 size: 17 residues. Germline V lookup: CDR1 SGDLS, CDR2 YYNGEE. V gave up 4 bases and J gave up 2 bases, with 20 bases separating them. The CDR3 sequence: CASSISPIWTNTDTQYF. As DNA, the CDR3 is TGTGCCAGCAGCATCAGTCCTATATGGACTAACACAGATACGCAGTATTTT.

The V gene is TRBV4-2, the J gene TRBJ1-2; D call uncertain. CDR1 and CDR2 (germline): LGHNA, YNFKEQ. V was trimmed by 1 base and J by 4 bases, leaving 13 bases between them. This CDR3 comprises 15 residues. CDR3 amino acids: CASSQASIGAYGYTF. CDR3 coding DNA: TGTGCCAGCAGCCAAGCATCGATCGGAGCCTATGGCTACACCTTC.

There are a few counts of this clone. The V call is TRBV3-1 (or the pseudogene TRBV3-2), the J call TRBJ1-5, with D maybe TRBD1 (6 bases). From germline, CDR1 is LGHDT and CDR2 YNNKEL (reference sequence). This CDR3 is 14 amino acids long. V was trimmed by 3 bases and J by 4 bases, leaving 10 bases between them. CDR3 in amino acids: CASSQKGGNQPQHF. The CDR3, as DNA: TGTGCCAGCAGCCAGAAAGGGGGAAATCAGCCCCAGCATTTT.

CDR3 in DNA: TGTGCCAGCCTGCAATGGGGGGTTGACAGGGAGGTGTTCTTC. Encoded protein: CASLQWGVDREVFF. This chain links TRBV28 with TRBJ2-1; D perhaps matches TRBD1 (7 bases). This CDR3 is 14 amino acids long. The V gene's germline CDR1 is MDHEN and CDR2 SYDVKM. V was pared by 8 bases and J by 15 bases, with 26 bases between.

There are a few counts of this clone. The chain combines TRBV28 with TRBJ1-2; 7 bases line up with TRBD1. CDR3 length: 13 residues. Germline V gene sequence: CDR1 MDHEN, CDR2 SYDVKM. The J segment lost 4 bases and the V segment lost 5 bases, leaving 4 bases of the junction unmatched. This chain's CDR3 is CASSRQGGYGYTF. Written as DNA, the CDR3 is TGTGCCAGCAGTCGACAGGGTGGCTATGGCTACACCTTC.

V usage is TRBV5-1 and J usage is TRBJ2-5, with 9 bases that match TRBD2. The CDR3 runs to 16 residues. With V trimmed by 4 bases and J by 0 bases, 7 bases remained unmatched. Germline CDR1 and CDR2: SGHRS and YFSETQ. For the CDR3, the DNA is TGCGCCAGCAGCCCTGGTATAGCGGGGGACCAAGAGACCCAGTACTTC. Protein product: CASSPGIAGDQETQYF.

The chain carries TRBV6-5 and TRBJ2-7; TRBD1 matches 8 bases. Germline lookup yields CDR1 MNHEY and CDR2 SVGAGI. With V trimmed by 2 bases and J by 5 bases, 8 bases remained unmatched. This CDR3 has 15 amino acids. The CDR3 is CASSYPSGGVDEQYF. As DNA, the CDR3 is TGTGCCAGCAGTTACCCGTCAGGGGGCGTTGACGAGCAGTACTTC.

The rearrangement links TRBV6-6 to TRBJ1-3; maybe TRBD1 (6 bases). The length of the CDR3 is 14 residues. V lost 2 bases and J lost 2, with 7 bases in between. Germline V lookup: CDR1 MNHNY, CDR2 SVGAGI (reference sequence). The CDR3 nucleotides read TGTGCCAGCAGTTACAACAGGGCTGGAAACACCATATATTTT. Translating it yields CASSYNRAGNTIYF.

V gene TRBV6-1 combines with J gene TRBJ2-3; possibly TRBD1 for D (5 bases). Trimming took 3 bases from V and 6 from J, leaving 13 bases between them. Germline V gene data show CDR1 as MNHNS and CDR2 as SASEGT. This CDR3 comprises 14 residues. The CDR3 nucleotides are TGTGCCAGCAGTGACCCGACAGTGGTGGATACGCAGTATTTT. It yields the protein CASSDPTVVDTQYF.

The V gene is TRBV2, the J gene TRBJ1-1; tentatively, D is TRBD1 (6 bases). The V end was cut by 3 bases, the J end by 5 bases, with 13 bases between. CDR3 length: 14 residues. Germline V gene sequence: CDR1 SNHLY, CDR2 FYNNEI. CDR3 sequence: CASSDRGPPTEAFF. In DNA, the CDR3 is TGTGCCAGCAGTGACAGGGGTCCCCCTACTGAAGCTTTCTTT.

This chain connects TRBV7-2 to TRBJ2-7, with D tentatively TRBD1 (6 bases). V lost 3 bases and J 3 bases, leaving 15 bases between the germline ends. Germline CDR1 SGHTA, CDR2 FQGNSA. The CDR3 sequence is 15 residues long. The chain's CDR3 is CASSFRGTADYEQYF. CDR3 in DNA: TGTGCCAGCAGCTTTAGGGGGACGGCAGACTACGAGCAGTACTTC.